This T cell receptor (beta chain) was found in a study of Graves' ophthalmopathy and Graves' hyperthyroidism. Amplifying from RNA transcripts, the study obtained TCR beta CDR3 regions. RT-PCR in the first round used HTBI primers; a second-round multiplex PCR followed. From the multiplex PCR reads, TCRdb called clonotypes with MiXCR, one entry per CDR3 protein. This table holds hundreds of thousands of distinct CDR3 sequences, more than 40% found once. Clinical symptoms, serum thyroxine, TRAb, thyroid ultrasound and orbital computed tomography were relied on for diagnosis. PBMCs originated in roughly 9.3 ml of fresh peripheral blood. V shed 3 bases and J shed 5 bases, with 13 bases lying between them. CDR3 size: 13 residues. CDR1 is DFQATT and CDR2 is SNEGSKA in the germline V gene (reference sequence).

Source material: peripheral blood. The chain is built from TRBV20-1 and TRBJ2-5; D not resolved. This receptor was identified in an adult man with Graves' ophthalmopathy. The CDR3 here is CSASEGMTETQYF. The CDR3 nucleotides are TGCAGTGCTAGTGAAGGGATGACGGAGACCCAGTACTTC.